This T cell receptor beta chain is drawn from a study of CD8 T cells in Susac syndrome. Study-wide results and limits: Susac-specific public clones numbered more than 15 in total CD8+ repertoires (and about 5 in CD8+ TEMRA repertoires).

After extraction with the RNeasy kit, roughly 0.5 to 1 ug of the RNA was reverse transcribed using random hexamers. TCRdb re-analysed the immunoSEQ multiplex PCR reads in MiXCR, keeping a single row per CDR3 protein. The sample lists around 79,000 distinct CDR3 sequences; approximately 94% were seen once. Comment on this clonotype: Antigen unknown.

The CDR3 covers 18 residues. The germline gives CDR1 LGHDT, CDR2 YNNKEL (reference sequence). Germline trimming cut 4 bases from V and 5 bases from J; bases unmatched to any gene: 18. In blood CD8+ and CD4+ T cells, TCR beta underwent sequencing. This sequence originates from a human donor with Susac syndrome. Sequenced material: CD8+ T cells from PBMCs. This chain connects TRBV3-1 to TRBJ2-3; 7 bases agree with TRBD2. The CDR3 region has the DNA TGTGCCAGCAGCCCTCCATCTGAGACTAGCTTGGAAGGAGATACGCAGTATTTT. Protein product: CASSPPSETSLEGDTQYF.